Only a few counts were recorded for the clone carrying this TCR beta chain. Its antigen is currently unknown. Isolation of CD4+ naive, central memory, regulatory and stem cell-like memory cells was achieved by sorting via CD45RO/CCR7/CD25/CD127/CD95/CD27. The CDR3 runs to 16 residues. From germline, CDR1 is LGHNA and CDR2 YNFKEQ. The J segment lost 4 bases and the V segment lost 5 bases, leaving 10 bases of the junction unmatched. The investigators reverse transcribed all of the isolated RNA, so they sequenced expressed TCRB transcripts. Clones were sequenced by immunoSEQ multiplex PCR, and TCRdb holds only the in-frame ones, with some missing. The repertoire holds around 150,000 clones, with 10% as singletons. The data were taken from a study of beta chain features in type 1 diabetes. The study, taken as a whole, reports: In every one of the four CD4+ subsets, TCRB CDR3s were moderately but significantly shorter in Type 1 diabetes patients. A pattern of fewer insertions and more deletions at VDJ junctions was seen in type 1 diabetes patients.

Sequences were obtained from central memory CD4+ T cells from blood. The chain joins TRBV4-2 to TRBJ2-1; 8 bases are a match to TRBD2. The TCR sequence derives from a man younger than 40 with type 1 diabetes. The CDR3 protein is CASSSSSGVHYNEQFF. The CDR3 bases are TGTGCCAGCAGCTCGAGTAGCGGGGTACATTACAATGAGCAGTTCTTC.